Shown below are 17 T cell receptor beta chains from a single sample sequenced in a study of beta chain features in type 1 diabetes. Study-wide points: For Type 1 diabetes patients, all four CD4+ subsets carried TCRB CDR3s that were moderately but significantly shorter.

For these receptors, no antigen is known. The authors reverse transcribed all of the isolated RNA, so sequencing captured expressed TCRB transcripts. Assay: immunoSEQ multiplex PCR; the TCRdb copy retains only in-frame clones and omits some. The repertoire holds over 200,000 clones, with roughly 10% as singletons. Sequenced sample: naive CD4+ T cells from blood. Receptors were obtained from a young man with type 1 diabetes.

J is TRBJ1-1 and V is TRBV6-5, with TRBD1 identical over 7 bases. The CDR3 runs to 15 residues. The V gene end was trimmed by 6 bases and the J gene end by 1 base; junction bases not matched to a gene: 8. Germline V gene sequence: CDR1 MNHEY, CDR2 SVGAGI. The chain's CDR3 is CASSRQGSGNTEAFF. The CDR3 DNA sequence: TGTGCCAGCAGCCGACAGGGCAGCGGGAACACTGAAGCTTTCTTT.

This sequence joins TRBV4-3 and TRBJ1-3, with no clear D. The V end was cut by 2 bases, the J end by 8 bases, with 10 bases between. Germline CDR1 is LGHNA and CDR2 is YSLEER. This CDR3 is built from 13 residues. CDR3 nucleotides: TGCGCCAGCAGCCAACGAAGCTTCGACACCATATATTTT. It is translated as CASSQRSFDTIYF.

This clone was counted a few times. The rearrangement links TRBV5-6 to TRBJ2-3, with D possibly matching TRBD2 (6 bases). CDR1 is SGHDT, CDR2 YYEEEE, per germline. Trimming took off 5 bases at V and 6 bases at J, with 16 bases between the two ends. The CDR3 totals 14 residues. The CDR3 DNA sequence: TGTGCCAGCAGTGGAGCCGGGGGACCGGATACGCAGTATTTT. Amino acid sequence: CASSGAGGPDTQYF.

The chain combines TRBV4-2 with TRBJ2-7; 10 bases align to TRBD2. Germline CDR1 and CDR2: LGHNA and YNFKEQ. Trimming removed 0 bases from V and 2 bases from J; junction bases left unmatched: 4. The CDR3 is 16 amino acids. This chain's CDR3 is CASSQDSGGTPYEQYF. The CDR3 DNA is TGTGCCAGCAGCCAAGATAGCGGGGGGACCCCCTACGAGCAGTACTTC.

This clone came up a few times. A junction end diverges from the germline sequence, so it may reflect a read error. J is TRBJ2-2 and V is TRBV19; D unclear. This CDR3 has 16 residues. Germline V lookup: CDR1 LNHDA, CDR2 SQIVND (reference sequence). The CDR3, as DNA: TGTGCCAGTAGTGTAGAACAGTACCCGGCCACCGGGGAGCTGTTTTTT. Translated: CASSVEQYPATGELFF.

The genes are TRBV2 and TRBJ1-2; D not resolved. CDR3 length equals 13 residues. CDR1 SNHLY and CDR2 FYNNEI come from the germline V gene. V dropped 1 base and J dropped 14 bases, with 17 bases sitting between them. Written as DNA, the CDR3 is TGTGCCAGCAGTGAAGGGGAACTAACCGGGAGGACCTTC. Its protein product is CASSEGELTGRTF.

This clone has more than one count but fewer than ten. This chain connects TRBV28 to TRBJ2-7; 8 bases align to TRBD1. Trimming took 6 bases from V and 5 from J; bases not matched to a gene: 9. The CDR3 length is 14 residues. CDR1 and CDR2 (germline): MDHEN, SYDVKM. CDR3 residues: CASSRQGNPNEQYF. DNA of the CDR3: TGTGCCAGCAGCCGACAGGGGAACCCCAACGAGCAGTACTTC.

CDR3 region: CSVEVRQETQYF. As DNA, the CDR3 is TGCAGCGTTGAGGTCAGACAAGAGACCCAGTACTTC. The chain carries TRBV29-1 and TRBJ2-5; D gene ambiguous. The CDR3 consists of 12 residues. The V and J ends lost 3 bases and 2 bases respectively, with 7 bases between them. Germline V gives CDR1 SQVTM, CDR2 ANQGSEA.

On this clone itself: Other DNA sequences in the sample encode the same CDR3. The gene calls are TRBV6-5 and TRBJ2-7, with 8 bases that match TRBD1. This CDR3 comprises 15 residues. V shed 0 bases and J 1 base; nucleotides not matched to a gene: 2. Germline assignment: CDR1 MNHEY and CDR2 SVGAGI. CDR3 coding DNA: TGTGCCAGCAGTTACTCAGGACAGGGTTCCTACGAGCAGTACTTC. It codes for CASSYSGQGSYEQYF.

This clone has more than one count but fewer than ten. This chain links TRBV7-2 with TRBJ1-2, with D tentatively TRBD1 (5 bases). The CDR3 is made up of 12 amino acids. The germline CDR1 and CDR2 sequences are SGHTA and FQGNSA. The germline V and J ends were trimmed by 2 bases and 5 bases, with 6 bases remaining between them. Here the CDR3 reads CASSLSGYGYTF. The CDR3 DNA reads TGTGCCAGCAGCTTATCAGGGTATGGCTACACCTTC.

The table lists this clone with a few counts. Distinct nucleotide sequences in the sample also encode this CDR3. V usage is TRBV5-1 and J usage is TRBJ1-1, with D maybe TRBD1 (5 bases). Trimming removed 0 bases from V and 1 base from J, with 10 bases in between. The CDR3 is 15 residues long. CDR1 is SGHRS, CDR2 YFSETQ, per germline. CDR3 nucleotide sequence: TGCGCCAGCAGCTTGGATCGGGGGGGGAACACTGAAGCTTTCTTT. It specifies CASSLDRGGNTEAFF. Together with reference TRBV5-1 and TRBJ1-1, the CDR3 gives the full variable domain: KAGVTQTPRYLIKTRGQQVTLSCSPISGHRSVSWYQQTPGQGLQFLFEYFSETQRNKGNFPGRFSGRQFSNSRSEMNVSTLELGDSALYLCASSLDRGGNTEAFFGQGTRLTVV.

This clone was observed a handful of times. The same CDR3 can be traced to other DNA sequences in this sample. The chain couples TRBV11-2 to TRBJ2-1, with TRBD2 matching 8 bases. The germline CDR1 and CDR2 sequences are SGHAT and FQNNGV. This CDR3 has 13 residues. With 1 base clipped from V and 9 bases from J, the junction kept 2 bases outside the gene matches. CDR3 in amino acids: CASSLAGGGEQFF. CDR3 nucleotide sequence: TGTGCCAGCAGCTTAGCGGGAGGGGGTGAGCAGTTCTTC. Based on the CDR3 plus reference TRBV11-2 and TRBJ2-1, the full variable domain is EAGVAQSPRYKIIEKRQSVAFWCNPISGHATLYWYQQILGQGPKLLIQFQNNGVVDDSQLPKDRFSAERLKGVDSTLKIQPAKLEDSAVYLCASSLAGGGEQFFGPGTRLTVL.

This sequence joins TRBV2 and TRBJ2-5; 8 bases fit TRBD2. From germline, CDR1 is SNHLY and CDR2 FYNNEI. The CDR3 loop spans 15 amino acids. Trimming at V came to 5 bases and at J to 3 bases, leaving 8 bases not matched to a gene. In DNA form, the CDR3 reads TGTGCCAGCAGTCGAACTAGCGGCGTCGAAGAGACCCAGTACTTC. Its protein product is CASSRTSGVEETQYF.

This sequence joins TRBV18 and TRBJ1-2; D gene ambiguous. V lost 3 bases, J lost 4 bases, and 9 bases lay in between. Germline values: CDR1 KGHSH, CDR2 LQKENI. The CDR3 sequence is 13 residues long. The CDR3 here is CASSPETGYGYTF. The CDR3 coding sequence is TGTGCCAGCTCACCGGAGACTGGCTATGGCTACACCTTC.

This clone has more than one count but fewer than ten. This rearrangement joins TRBV18 to TRBJ1-5, with D hard to call. There are 14 residues in the CDR3. The germline V gene has CDR1 KGHSH and CDR2 LQKENI. The V end was cut by 3 bases, the J end by 4 bases, with 10 bases between. The CDR3 loop is CASSPGGWNQPQHF. The CDR3, as DNA: TGTGCCAGCTCACCCGGCGGGTGGAATCAGCCCCAGCATTTT. The whole variable domain, filled in from reference TRBV18 and TRBJ1-5, reads NAGVMQNPRHLVRRRGQEARLRCSPMKGHSHVYWYRQLPEEGLKFMVYLQKENIIDESGMPKERFSAEFPKEGPSILRIQQVVRGDSAAYFCASSPGGWNQPQHFGDGTRLSIL.

This sequence joins TRBV5-1 and TRBJ1-1, with 8 bases aligning to TRBD1. Per the germline V gene, CDR1 is SGHRS and CDR2 is YFSETQ. The CDR3 is 17 residues long. The V and J ends lost 4 bases and 1 base, in that order; junction bases with no gene match: 12. The CDR3 region has the DNA TGCGCCAGCAGCCCAGGGACAGGCCCGCAATCGAACACTGAAGCTTTCTTT. The encoded protein is CASSPGTGPQSNTEAFF.

This clone appeared a few times. The CDR3 region has the DNA TGTGCCAGCAGCCAGACAGGGAAAAATGGCTACACCTTC. Translation: CASSQTGKNGYTF. This chain connects TRBV27 to TRBJ1-2; 7 bases line up with TRBD1. The V gene end was trimmed by 6 bases and the J gene end by 6 bases; junction bases not matched to a gene: 7. Germline V gene data show CDR1 as MNHEY and CDR2 as SMNVEV (reference sequence). The CDR3 has 13 amino acids.